Included here is one T cell receptor beta chain sequence, with context. Its antigen is unknown. The data were taken from a study of early T cells in non-severe SARS-CoV-2 infection. Study context: Sequenced bulk RNA came from whole blood that was unsorted, and chains were unpaired. Findings and caveats of the study: Missing private and CD4 specificities, VDJdb matching favored anti-spike CD8 responses.

cDNA molecules, individually, were tagged with unique molecular identifiers. Each CDR3 protein is one row after TCRdb ran MiXCR on the 5' RACE reads. The data contain approximately 70,000 distinct CDR3 sequences, 10% of them singletons. There are 14 residues in the CDR3. Looked up from germline, CDR1 is MDHEN and CDR2 is SYDVKM. Trimming pared 2 bases from V and 1 base from J, leaving 6 bases between. The chain carries TRBV28 and TRBJ2-1; a possible D gene is TRBD2 (6 bases). The sequence derives from an adult who was a healthcare worker with PCR-confirmed SARS-CoV-2 infection or an uninfected control (not recorded which). The input for sequencing was whole blood, taken at baseline. CDR3 in DNA: TGTGCCAGCAGTTTAGGAGGGTCCTACAATGAGCAGTTCTTC. It yields the protein CASSLGGSYNEQFF.